A selection of T cell receptor beta chains follows, all from one sample in a study of graft-versus-host responses after intestinal transplantation. Sequencing was performed with immunoSEQ multiplex PCR; in TCRdb, only in-frame clones are kept and a portion is missing. The data hold approximately 12,000 clones, with 93% observed a single time. The starting material was PBMCs, obtained approximately 110 days after intestinal transplant. Receptor source: a human patient who received an intestinal transplant, so some T cells may come from the graft donor. CDR3s include the opening cysteine and the closing phenylalanine or tryptophan. Fields, in order: J gene, D gene, clone size, V gene, CDR3 DNA, CDR3 protein. D genes are given only for firm matches. Size is omitted from some rows. Given values are once, few, many or a class for expanded clones.

>TRBJ1-2|NA|NA|TRBV9
TGTGCCAGCAGCGTAGGTAACAGTAACTATGGCTACACCTTC
CASSVGNSNYGYTF
>TRBJ2-2|NA|once|TRBV27
TGTGCCAGCAGTTTATCGGGACCCCCAAACACCGGGGAGCTGTTTTTT
CASSLSGPPNTGELFF
>TRBJ2-7|NA|NA|TRBV5-1
TGCGCCAGCAGCTTGGCTGGGATAGTTGTTAATGATCACGAGCAGTACTTC
CASSLAGIVVNDHEQYF
>TRBJ1-5|NA|NA|TRBV2
TGTGCCAGCAGTCGGCGGGTGGGGCAGTCCCAGCATTTT
CASSRRVGQSQHF
>TRBJ1-2|NA|NA|TRBV9
TGTGCCAGCAGCCCCGAGACAAGCCCCTATGGCTACACCTTC
CASSPETSPYGYTF
>TRBJ2-2|NA|NA|TRBV5-1
TGCGCCAGCAGACCGACTGTGGCCGGGGAGCTGTTTTTT
CASRPTVAGELFF
>TRBJ2-7|NA|NA|TRBV15
TGTGCCACCAGCAGAGACAGCGGAAGGTCCTACGAGCAGTACTTC
CATSRDSGRSYEQYF
>TRBJ2-3|TRBD1|NA|TRBV2
TGTGCCAGCAGTGAATTGAGGACAGGGCTCACAGATACGCAGTATTTT
CASSELRTGLTDTQYF
>TRBJ2-5|NA|NA|TRBV18
TGTGCCAGCTCACCCTACACCGAAGGCGAGACCCAGTACTTC
CASSPYTEGETQYF
>TRBJ2-7|NA|NA|TRBV7-9
TGTGCCAGCACCTCTTTCTTAGGAGGGATCTCCTACGAGCAGTACTTC
CASTSFLGGISYEQYF
>TRBJ2-3|NA|NA|TRBV5-5
TGTGCCAGCAGCAATATCCCACAGGGTGGTTTATACTCAGATACGCAGTATTTT
CASSNIPQGGLYSDTQYF
>TRBJ1-1|NA|NA|TRBV10-1
TGCGCCAGCAGTGAGTCGACCTTGAGCACTGAAGCTTTCTTT
CASSESTLSTEAFF
>TRBJ1-5|NA|NA|TRBV4-2
TGTGCCAGCAGCCAAGACGAAGGTAAGCCCCAGCATTTT
CASSQDEGKPQHF
>TRBJ2-7|NA|NA|TRBV27
TGTGCCAGCTCCCTTTGGGCCCCAATGAGCGGGACATCCTACGAGCAGTACTTC
CASSLWAPMSGTSYEQYF
>TRBJ2-7|NA|NA|TRBV5-1
TGCGCCAGCAGCGCTACAGGACGGTCGTCCTACGAGCAGTACTTC
CASSATGRSSYEQYF
>TRBJ2-2|TRBD2|NA|TRBV27
TGTGCCAGCAGTATACTAGCGGGACCCGGGGAGCTGTTTTTT
CASSILAGPGELFF
>TRBJ1-3|NA|NA|TRBV6-1
TGTGCCAGCAGTGAGGATGACTCTGGAAACACCATATATTTT
CASSEDDSGNTIYF
>TRBJ2-3|NA|NA|TRBV7-9
TGTGCCAGCAGCCCAATAGGGTCCTCGGATACGCAGTATTTT
CASSPIGSSDTQYF
>TRBJ2-2|TRBD1|NA|TRBV29-1
TGCAGCGTTGAGATGACAGGGGCGAACACCGGGGAGCTGTTTTTT
CSVEMTGANTGELFF
>TRBJ2-2|NA|NA|TRBV6-6
TGTGCCAGCAGCCCCCCTCGAGACGGGGAGCTGTTTTTT
CASSPPRDGELFF
>TRBJ2-3|NA|NA|TRBV18
TGTGCCAGCTCACCACCTTCGCGTCCAGATACGCAGTATTTT
CASSPPSRPDTQYF
>TRBJ1-3|NA|NA|TRBV7-8
TGTGCCAGCAGCTTTAAGGGATCTGGAAACACCATATATTTT
CASSFKGSGNTIYF
>TRBJ2-1|NA|NA|TRBV9
TGTGCCAGCAGCGTAGATTACAATGAGCAGTTCTTC
CASSVDYNEQFF
>TRBJ2-2|NA|NA|TRBV5-1
TGCGCCAGCGGGGAGGGGGCGCGGGCCGACGGGGAGCTGTTTTTT
CASGEGARADGELFF
>TRBJ2-4|NA|once|TRBV5-4
TGTGCCAGCAGCCAAGGGGACAAAAGGAACATTCAGTACTTC
CASSQGDKRNIQYF
>TRBJ2-7|TRBD2|NA|TRBV10-1
TGCGCCAGCAGTGATTACGGGACTAGCGGTACCTACGAGCAGTACTTC
CASSDYGTSGTYEQYF
>TRBJ1-2|TRBD1|NA|TRBV6-1
TGTGCCAGCAGTGACGGGGACAGGGGAGTCGGCTACACCTTC
CASSDGDRGVGYTF
>TRBJ1-3|NA|NA|TRBV5-1
TGCGCCAGCAGCTTGAGGGGCTCTGGAAACACCATATATTTT
CASSLRGSGNTIYF
>TRBJ2-1|NA|few|TRBV9
TGTGCCAGCAGCGAAGGGGGGTCGGGGTACAATGAGCAGTTCTTC
CASSEGGSGYNEQFF
>TRBJ2-1|TRBD2|large|TRBV9
TGTGCCAGCAGCGTACTAGCGGGGCCCTACAATGAGCAGTTCTTC
CASSVLAGPYNEQFF
>TRBJ2-7|NA|NA|TRBV29-1
TGCAGCGTTGTCGGAGTAGGGACTGGGAGCGACGAGCAGTACTTC
CSVVGVGTGSDEQYF
>TRBJ2-5|NA|once|TRBV27
TGTGCCAGCAGATCAACGGGCAGCTCACAAGAGACCCAGTACTTC
CASRSTGSSQETQYF
>TRBJ2-3|TRBD2|NA|TRBV28
TGTGCCAGCAGTCCGGGACTAGCGGGAGGGCCGGGGTCAGATACGCAGTATTTT
CASSPGLAGGPGSDTQYF
>TRBJ2-1|TRBD2|NA|TRBV9
TGTGCCAGCAGCCTCGGGACTAGCGGAGATGAGCAGTTCTTC
CASSLGTSGDEQFF
>TRBJ2-1|NA|once|TRBV5-6
TGTGCCAGCGATCCATGGGATGAGCAGTTCTTC
CASDPWDEQFF
>TRBJ1-2|NA|NA|TRBV5-5
TGTGCCAGCAGCTTGGAGGCCCCTTACTATGGCTACACCTTC
CASSLEAPYYGYTF
>TRBJ2-7|NA|NA|TRBV27
TGTGCCAGCAGTTTATCGCGGGACTACGAGCAGTACTTC
CASSLSRDYEQYF
>TRBJ1-3|NA|NA|TRBV7-9
TGTGCCAGCAGCTTACCCTTGGAGCACACCATATATTTT
CASSLPLEHTIYF